This entry features one TCR beta chain sequence. The antigen is not known. Genomic DNA from each subset was divided evenly over several immunoSEQ plates. Clones were sequenced by immunoSEQ multiplex PCR, and TCRdb holds only the in-frame ones, with some missing. This sample has approximately 1.5 million clones; about 98.5% occur once, and the top ten carry approximately 0.38%. This entry comes from a study of shared clonotypes between healthy human individuals. About the study: A donor's plate count was three for CD4 naive and three for CD4 memory; CD8 naive had two and CD8 memory one. General study findings and limits: Some naive CD4 clonotypes, around 5%, turned up in common across several donors. The authors expected sequencing depth to affect clonotype sharing among donors.

The V and J ends lost 4 bases and 5 bases respectively, with 24 bases between them. Germline assignment: CDR1 LGHNA and CDR2 YSLEER. CDR3 length: 18 residues. This sequence originates from a young man in good health. V and J are TRBV4-3 and TRBJ2-1, with a tentative D call TRBD1 (6 bases). Sequencing was done on a sample of naive CD4+ T cells sorted from blood. This sample's subset: CD45RA+ positively selected. Here the CDR3 DNA reads TGCGCCAGCAGCCGGCGAAGCCAACCAGGGGCAGAGCACAATGAGCAGTTCTTC. Its translation: CASSRRSQPGAEHNEQFF.